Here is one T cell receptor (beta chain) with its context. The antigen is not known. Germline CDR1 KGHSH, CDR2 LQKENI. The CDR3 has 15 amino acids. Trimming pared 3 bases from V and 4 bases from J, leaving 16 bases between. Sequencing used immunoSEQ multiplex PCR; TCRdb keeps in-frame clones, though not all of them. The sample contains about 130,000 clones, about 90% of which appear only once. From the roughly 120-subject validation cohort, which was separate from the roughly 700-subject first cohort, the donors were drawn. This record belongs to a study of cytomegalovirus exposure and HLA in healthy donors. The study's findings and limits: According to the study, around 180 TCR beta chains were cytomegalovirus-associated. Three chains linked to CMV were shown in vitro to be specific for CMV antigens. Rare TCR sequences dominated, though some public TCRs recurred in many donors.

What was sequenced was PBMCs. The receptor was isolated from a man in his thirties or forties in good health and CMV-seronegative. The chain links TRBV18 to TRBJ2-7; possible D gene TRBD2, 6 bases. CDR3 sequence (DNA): TGTGCCAGCTCACCCGGGATGTCTAGCGTTTACGAGCAGTACTTC. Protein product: CASSPGMSSVYEQYF.